The T cell receptor (beta chain) described here comes from a study of tumor-infiltrating lymphocytes in primary liver carcinoma. Blood RNA was derived from unsorted whole blood, and germline DNA was extracted too. cDNA specific to TCR beta was made from 450 to 500 ng of total RNA, with a constant-region primer employed for priming. For TCR beta, libraries were produced by three nested multiplex PCR rounds using slightly modified ARM-PCR. Amplification in the first two PCR rounds was performed using TRBV1-TRBV30 forward primers and a C-beta reverse primer for 9 to 11 cycles each. TCRdb ran MiXCR on the multiplex PCR reads and lists one entry per CDR3 protein. The sample has 310,000 or so distinct CDR3 sequences, 58% seen once. Remarks on this clonotype: The junction departs from germline at one end; a sequencing error may be responsible.

The CDR3 consists of 16 residues. Looked up from germline, CDR1 is SGHAT and CDR2 is FQNNGV. This TCR was recovered from a woman younger than 45 with primary liver carcinoma and hepatitis B virus infection. Source material: peripheral blood. The chain couples TRBV11-2 to TRBJ2-2; 11 bases fit TRBD2. CDR3 residues: CASSLEASGGTGELFF. The CDR3, as DNA: TGCGCCAGCAGCTTAGAGGCTAGCGGGGGGACCGGCGAGCTGTTTTTT.